This TCR beta chain was captured in a study of CD8 T cells in Susac syndrome. Random hexamers were used to reverse transcribe an amount of about 0.45 to 1 ug RNA. TCRdb reanalysed the immunoSEQ multiplex PCR reads using MiXCR and keeps one entry per CDR3 protein. The sample lists a few hundred thousand distinct CDR3 sequences, around 95% occurring once. Sequencing of TCR beta was carried out in blood CD8+ and CD4+ T cells. Negative magnetic isolation gave CD8+ and CD4+ cells; FACS enriched CD8+ TEMRA. The CDR3 loop spans 16 amino acids. Losses at the gene ends were 1 base for V and 3 bases for J; bases not matched to a gene: 8. CDR1 is SGHRS, CDR2 YFSETQ, per germline.

Sequencing was performed on CD4+ T cells from PBMCs. The source is a human donor with multiple sclerosis. The gene calls are TRBV5-1 and TRBJ2-7; 9 bases align to TRBD2. CDR3 in DNA: TGCGCCAGCAGCTTGAAGTGGGGCGGGAGGGTCTACGAGCAGTACGTC. It is translated as CASSLKWGGRVYEQYV.